Given below is one T cell receptor (beta chain) in context. The table came from immunoSEQ multiplex PCR; TCRdb's copy has only in-frame clones and leaves some out. The profile covers more than 65,000 clones, with approximately 94% appearing a single time and 0.3% to 0.4% taken by the ten largest. These data originate in a study of technical replicates of blood from a handful of donors. The source material was T cells isolated from PBMCs. This TCR was sampled from a human donor in good health.

CDR3 region: CASILGGGGETQYF. The CDR3 DNA sequence: TGTGCCAGCATTTTAGGGGGAGGGGGGGAGACCCAGTACTTC. This sequence joins TRBV6-6 and TRBJ2-5; a possible D gene is TRBD2 (7 bases). The CDR3 covers 14 residues. CDR1 is MNHNY and CDR2 is SVGAGI in the germline V gene (reference sequence). The ends were cut back, 7 bases at V and 5 bases at J, with 17 bases in the middle.